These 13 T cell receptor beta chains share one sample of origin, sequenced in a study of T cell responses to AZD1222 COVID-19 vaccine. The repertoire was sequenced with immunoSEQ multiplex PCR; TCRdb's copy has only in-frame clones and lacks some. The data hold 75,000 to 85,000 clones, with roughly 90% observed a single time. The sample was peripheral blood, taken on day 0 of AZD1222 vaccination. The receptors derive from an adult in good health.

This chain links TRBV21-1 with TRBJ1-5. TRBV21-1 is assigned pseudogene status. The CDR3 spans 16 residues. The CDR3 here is CASSNLAQRMDQPQHF. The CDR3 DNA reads TGTGCCAGCAGCAACTTGGCACAGCGTATGGATCAGCCCCAGCATTTT.

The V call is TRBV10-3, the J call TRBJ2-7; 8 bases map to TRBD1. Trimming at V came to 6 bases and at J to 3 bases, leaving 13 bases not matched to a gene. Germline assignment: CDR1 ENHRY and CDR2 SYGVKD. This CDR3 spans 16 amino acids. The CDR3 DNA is TGTGCCATCAGCGCCACCCAGACAGGGGATGTCTACGAGCAGTACTTC. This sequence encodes CAISATQTGDVYEQYF.

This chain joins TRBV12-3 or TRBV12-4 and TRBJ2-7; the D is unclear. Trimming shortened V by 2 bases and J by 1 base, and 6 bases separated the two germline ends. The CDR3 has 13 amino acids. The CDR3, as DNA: TGTGCCAGCAGTTTAATAGATTCCTACGAGCAGTACTTC. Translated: CASSLIDSYEQYF.

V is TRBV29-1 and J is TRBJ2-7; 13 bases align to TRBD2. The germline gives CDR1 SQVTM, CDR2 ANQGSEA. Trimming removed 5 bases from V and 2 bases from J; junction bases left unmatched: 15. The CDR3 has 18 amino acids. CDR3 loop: CSVFGGGLAGAGTYEQYF. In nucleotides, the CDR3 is TGCAGCGTTTTTGGGGGTGGACTAGCGGGAGCAGGCACCTACGAGCAGTACTTC.

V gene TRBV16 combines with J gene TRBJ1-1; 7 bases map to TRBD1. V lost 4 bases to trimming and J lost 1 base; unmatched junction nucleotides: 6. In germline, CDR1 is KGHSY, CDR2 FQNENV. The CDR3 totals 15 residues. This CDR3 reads CASSRQQGRNTEAFF. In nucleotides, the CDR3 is TGTGCCAGCAGCCGGCAACAGGGGCGGAACACTGAAGCTTTCTTT.

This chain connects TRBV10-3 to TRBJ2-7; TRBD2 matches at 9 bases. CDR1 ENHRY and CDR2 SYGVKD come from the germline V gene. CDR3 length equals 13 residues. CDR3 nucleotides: TGTGGGGTTGCGGGAGGGCCCACCTACGAGCAGTACTTC. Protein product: CGVAGGPTYEQYF.

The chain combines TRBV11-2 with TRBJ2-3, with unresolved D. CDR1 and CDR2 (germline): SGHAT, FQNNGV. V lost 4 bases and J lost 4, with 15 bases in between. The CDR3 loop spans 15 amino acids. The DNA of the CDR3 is TGTGCCAGCAGCTCTATTCTCGGGCAGGCAGATACGCAGTATTTT. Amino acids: CASSSILGQADTQYF. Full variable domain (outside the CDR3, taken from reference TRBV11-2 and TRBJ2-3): EAGVAQSPRYKIIEKRQSVAFWCNPISGHATLYWYQQILGQGPKLLIQFQNNGVVDDSQLPKDRFSAERLKGVDSTLKIQPAKLEDSAVYLCASSSILGQADTQYFGPGTRLTVL.

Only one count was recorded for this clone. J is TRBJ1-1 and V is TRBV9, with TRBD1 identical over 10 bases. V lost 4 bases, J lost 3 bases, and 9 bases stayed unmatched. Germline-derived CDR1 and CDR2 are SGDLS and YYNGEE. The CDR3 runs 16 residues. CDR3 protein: CASSPGTGELYTEAFF. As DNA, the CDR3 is TGTGCCAGCAGCCCGGGGACAGGGGAGTTGTACACTGAAGCTTTCTTT.

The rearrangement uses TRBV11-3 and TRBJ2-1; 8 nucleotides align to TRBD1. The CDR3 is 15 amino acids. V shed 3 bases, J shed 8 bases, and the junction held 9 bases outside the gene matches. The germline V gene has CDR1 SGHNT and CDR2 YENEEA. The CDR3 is CASSFRQGMVDEQFF. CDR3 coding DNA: TGTGCCAGCAGCTTTAGACAGGGGATGGTGGATGAGCAGTTCTTC. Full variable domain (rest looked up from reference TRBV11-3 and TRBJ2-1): EAGVVQSPRYKIIEKKQPVAFWCNPISGHNTLYWYLQNLGQGPELLIRYENEEAVDDSQLPKDRFSAERLKGVDSTLKIQPAELGDSAVYLCASSFRQGMVDEQFFGPGTRLTVL.

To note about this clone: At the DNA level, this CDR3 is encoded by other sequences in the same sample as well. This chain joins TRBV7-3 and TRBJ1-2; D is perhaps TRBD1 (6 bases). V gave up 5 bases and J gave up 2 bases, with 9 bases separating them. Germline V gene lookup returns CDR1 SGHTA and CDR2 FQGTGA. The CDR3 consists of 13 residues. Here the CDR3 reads CASSPDRNYGYTF. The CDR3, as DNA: TGTGCCAGCAGCCCCGACAGGAACTATGGCTACACCTTC.

This CDR3 reads CASSLGQGPLGYTF. CDR3 DNA sequence: TGTGCCAGCAGCTTAGGACAGGGGCCTCTGGGCTACACCTTC. V and J are TRBV7-3 and TRBJ1-2, with TRBD1 matching 9 bases. The V gene end was trimmed by 2 bases and the J gene end by 8 bases; junction bases not matched to a gene: 6. The CDR3 runs to 14 residues. The germline V gene encodes CDR1 SGHTA and CDR2 FQGTGA.

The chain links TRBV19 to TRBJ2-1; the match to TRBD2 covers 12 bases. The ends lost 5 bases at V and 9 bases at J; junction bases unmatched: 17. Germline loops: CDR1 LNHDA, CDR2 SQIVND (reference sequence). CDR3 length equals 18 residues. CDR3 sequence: CASSGRGSSGGARSEQFF. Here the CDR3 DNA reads TGTGCCAGTAGTGGACGCGGATCTAGCGGGGGGGCACGTAGTGAGCAGTTCTTC.

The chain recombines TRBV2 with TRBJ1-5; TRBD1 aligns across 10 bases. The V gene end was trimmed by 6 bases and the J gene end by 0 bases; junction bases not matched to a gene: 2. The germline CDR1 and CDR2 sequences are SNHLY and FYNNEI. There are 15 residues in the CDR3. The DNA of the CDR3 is TGTGCCAGCAGGGACAGGGGGGATAGCAATCAGCCCCAGCATTTT. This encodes CASRDRGDSNQPQHF. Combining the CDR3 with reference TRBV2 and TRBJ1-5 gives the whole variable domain EPEVTQTPSHQVTQMGQEVILRCVPISNHLYFYWYRQILGQKVEFLVSFYNNEISEKSEIFDDQFSVERPDGSNFTLKIRSTKLEDSAMYFCASRDRGDSNQPQHFGDGTRLSIL.